The clone carrying this TCR beta chain was counted between two and nine times. These data are taken from a study of blood T cell repertoires in COVID-19. Looking at the study overall: PBMCs, B-cell-depleted T cells, or T cells were the source of the cDNA or gDNA that made up the material.

CDR3 length equals 15 residues. Trimming removed 1 base at V and 0 bases at J, with 9 bases between. Germline assignment: CDR1 SGDLS and CDR2 YYNGEE. Authors' analysis steps: Cell counts per sample came from amplifying reference gene primers. Using immunoSEQ multiplex PCR, the repertoire was profiled, and TCRdb retains in-frame clones only, with some absent. For V, J and clone size, that table is used; D and trimming come from the DNA. The data hold some 200,000 clones, with around nine tenths observed a single time. The gene calls are TRBV9 and TRBJ2-3, with D hard to call. This receptor was obtained from a woman aged 18-35 years who had recovered from COVID-19. What was sequenced was peripheral blood. The chain's CDR3 is CASSVLERSTDTQYF. CDR3 nucleotides: TGTGCCAGCAGCGTATTGGAGCGTAGCACAGATACGCAGTATTTT.